This is a list of T cell receptor beta chains from one sample in a study of blood T cell repertoires in COVID-19. This table comes from immunoSEQ multiplex PCR, and its TCRdb copy is limited to in-frame clones, with some not included. Of about 36,000 clones detected, around 90% appear once; the ten largest clones hold 20% to 25%. The material sequenced was peripheral blood. The receptors stem from a man between 60 and 70 years old with acute or convalescent COVID-19. CDR3s include the opening cysteine and the closing phenylalanine or tryptophan. A D gene is named only where the DNA matches it firmly. Clone size, where shown, is once, few, many, or a class for clones that have expanded.

>TRBV4-3|TRBD1|NA|TRBJ1-2
TGCGCCAGCAGCCATGGACAGGAGGGGAATGGCTACACCTTC
CASSHGQEGNGYTF
>TRBV28|NA|NA|TRBJ1-1
TGTGCCAGCAGCCCTACCTACCCAGGTTACACTGAAGCTTTCTTT
CASSPTYPGYTEAFF
>TRBV6-6|NA|NA|TRBJ1-6
TGTGCCAGCAGTTACTCAGGAGGTCGTGGGGCACCCCTCCACTTT
CASSYSGGRGAPLHF
>TRBV5-1|TRBD1|NA|TRBJ1-2
TGCGCCAGCAGCTTGGCCGGACAGGACTATGGCTACACCTTC
CASSLAGQDYGYTF
>TRBV2|TRBD1|NA|TRBJ2-1
TGTGCCAGCAGTCCAGGGACAGGGTTGTTAAATGAGCAGTTCTTC
CASSPGTGLLNEQFF
>TRBV7-8|NA|NA|TRBJ2-2
TGTGCCAGCAGCTGGGGGGACGGGCGGGAGCTGTTTTTT
CASSWGDGRELFF
>TRBV3-1/TRBV3-2|NA|NA|TRBJ1-4
TGTGCCAGCAGCCAGTCGGTCTCGGGGGGCAGTAAGTCAACTAATGAAAAACTGTTTTTT
CASSQSVSGGSKSTNEKLFF
>TRBV5-1|TRBD2|NA|TRBJ2-5
TGCGCCAGCAGCCAGCGGGAGACTGGAGAGACCCAGTACTTC
CASSQRETGETQYF
>TRBV6-5|NA|once|TRBJ2-1
TGTGCCACCCGGGACTTAGGTAACAATGAGCAGTTCTTC
CATRDLGNNEQFF
>TRBV3-1/TRBV3-2|TRBD1|NA|TRBJ1-6
TGTGCCAGCAGCGTGGGGACAGGGGGAGAATCACCCCTCCACTTT
CASSVGTGGESPLHF
>TRBV7-2|NA|NA|TRBJ2-3
TGTGCCAGCAGCCCGCCGCTAGTAGGAACAGATACGCAGTATTTT
CASSPPLVGTDTQYF
>TRBV4-1|NA|few|TRBJ2-1
TGCGCCAGCAGCCAAGTTGGGCGGGCCGGCGATGAGCAGTTCTTC
CASSQVGRAGDEQFF
>TRBV14|NA|NA|TRBJ2-2
TGTGCCAGCAGCCATGGTCGGGGTATCGGGGAGCTGTTTTTT
CASSHGRGIGELFF
>TRBV11-2|TRBD2|NA|TRBJ2-3
TGTGCCAGCCAGAGGACTAGCGGGAGGGGACGGGCGCAGTATTTT
CASQRTSGRGRAQYF